This T cell receptor (beta chain) derives from a study of regulatory T cells in long-lasting Graves disease (dated by TCRdb to about 2021). About the full investigation: Persistent Graves' disease was defined as antithyroid drug treatment for over 5 years with persistently positive TSH receptor autoantibodies. This study used TCR sequencing and RNA sequencing of peripheral blood to compare persistent Graves' disease patients against newly diagnosed Graves' disease patients. The study took place in China and was registered as a clinical trial. A total of 33 samples underwent TCR sequencing, from roughly 13 patients with persistent Graves' disease and some 20 patients with newly diagnosed Graves' disease. On average, persistent Graves' disease patients in the clinical cohort had been on antithyroid drugs for approximately ten years.

Measured from the cysteine to the phenylalanine, the CDR3 is 14 residues long. The entry retains the CDR3 DNA only, 42 bases that are in frame from base 1. For CDR1 and CDR2, the germline V gene (reference sequence) lists LGHDT and YNNKEL. Between the V and J ends, shortened by 8 bases and 2 bases respectively, the junction contains 12 bases. This clonotype was detected only once. Its antigen remains unidentified. Per-base quality was not reported, and no clone a single base away is much larger than it. Just one read gives weak support. The sample's time point label, in plain terms: persistent/refractory GD, antithyroid drugs over 5 years with positive TRAb. For both TCR sequencing and RNA sequencing, RNA was extracted from PBMCs using TRIzol. Graves' disease was diagnosed according to American Thyroid Association guidelines. Recruitment of patients was carried out at an endocrinology department in Xi'an, China. From each patient, around 8.3 milliliters of peripheral blood was collected into an EDTA anticoagulant tube. Ficoll Paque Plus density gradient separation was used to isolate PBMCs, and no additional T cell sorting was done. An Agilent 2100 Bioanalyzer and agarose gel were used to check RNA quality, and a NanoDrop 2000 was used to measure RNA concentration.

Paper-wide results and their limitations: Patients with persistent disease shared more public clonotypes (fewer than 3,000) than newly diagnosed patients did (966). TRBV28, TRBJ1-2 and TRBJ2-5 were preferentially used in persistent disease, while TRBV20-1 and TRBJ2-1 were favored in newly diagnosed disease. Because the primary lesion, thyroid tissue, could not be accessed, the study looked at peripheral blood alone. Persistent Graves' disease patients showed lower TCR Shannon entropy and fewer highly expanded clones than newly diagnosed patients, suggesting clonal expansion. Sequencing and analysis were limited to the TCR beta chain. The small sample size was acknowledged by the authors as a limitation that may reduce accuracy.

The library was produced with multiplex PCR. The sequencer listed for this sample is Illumina HiSeq 4000. TCR beta libraries were built with iRepertoire HTBI primers and Arm-PCR amplification of CDR3 regions. Before sequencing, the PCR products underwent gel purification. The original methods were these. Across samples, 60 to 75 TRBV and over 11 TRBJ segments were identified and used for gene usage analysis of CDR3 amino acid clonotypes. COPE and FqMerger were used to merge the filtered high-quality paired reads into contigs. BLAST was used to align contigs to IMGT TRBV, TRBD and TRBJ reference genes, with CDR3 defined following IMGT. Clonotypes above 0.1% frequency were classified as highly expanded clones. Shannon entropy was used to measure repertoire diversity, and the Gini coefficient was used to measure V-J evenness. Public clonotypes were defined as clonotypes shared by more than one individual. Through fastp at Q25 and MiXCR, TCRdb rebuilt clones from the public reads, retaining in-frame beta chains. Rows merge per CDR3 protein into single entries with the most common DNA and genes. For this entry, the V and J calls and clone size follow TCRdb and not the study's own pipeline. This sample gives 450,000 or so distinct CDR3 sequences in total; approximately 22% of them show up just once. The top ten clones comprise 13% of the sample.

This receptor chain uses TRBV3-1 and TRBJ2-2, with an unclear D gene assignment. Specimen: peripheral blood mononuclear cells (PBMCs), collected when the disease was refractory, from a patient treated with antithyroid drugs. This TCR derives from a female donor with Graves disease. The bases are TGTGCCAGCTCACCAGAGATAAACACCGGGGAGCTGTTTTTT. Its protein product is CASSPEINTGELFF. The CDR3 plus the reference TRBV3-1 and TRBJ2-2 genes for the other parts give the full variable domain: DTAVSQTPKYLVTQMGNDKSIKCEQNLGHDTMYWYKQDSKKFLKIMFSYNNKELIINETVPNRFSPKSPDKAHLNLHINSLELGDSAVYFCASSPEINTGELFFGEGSRLTVL.